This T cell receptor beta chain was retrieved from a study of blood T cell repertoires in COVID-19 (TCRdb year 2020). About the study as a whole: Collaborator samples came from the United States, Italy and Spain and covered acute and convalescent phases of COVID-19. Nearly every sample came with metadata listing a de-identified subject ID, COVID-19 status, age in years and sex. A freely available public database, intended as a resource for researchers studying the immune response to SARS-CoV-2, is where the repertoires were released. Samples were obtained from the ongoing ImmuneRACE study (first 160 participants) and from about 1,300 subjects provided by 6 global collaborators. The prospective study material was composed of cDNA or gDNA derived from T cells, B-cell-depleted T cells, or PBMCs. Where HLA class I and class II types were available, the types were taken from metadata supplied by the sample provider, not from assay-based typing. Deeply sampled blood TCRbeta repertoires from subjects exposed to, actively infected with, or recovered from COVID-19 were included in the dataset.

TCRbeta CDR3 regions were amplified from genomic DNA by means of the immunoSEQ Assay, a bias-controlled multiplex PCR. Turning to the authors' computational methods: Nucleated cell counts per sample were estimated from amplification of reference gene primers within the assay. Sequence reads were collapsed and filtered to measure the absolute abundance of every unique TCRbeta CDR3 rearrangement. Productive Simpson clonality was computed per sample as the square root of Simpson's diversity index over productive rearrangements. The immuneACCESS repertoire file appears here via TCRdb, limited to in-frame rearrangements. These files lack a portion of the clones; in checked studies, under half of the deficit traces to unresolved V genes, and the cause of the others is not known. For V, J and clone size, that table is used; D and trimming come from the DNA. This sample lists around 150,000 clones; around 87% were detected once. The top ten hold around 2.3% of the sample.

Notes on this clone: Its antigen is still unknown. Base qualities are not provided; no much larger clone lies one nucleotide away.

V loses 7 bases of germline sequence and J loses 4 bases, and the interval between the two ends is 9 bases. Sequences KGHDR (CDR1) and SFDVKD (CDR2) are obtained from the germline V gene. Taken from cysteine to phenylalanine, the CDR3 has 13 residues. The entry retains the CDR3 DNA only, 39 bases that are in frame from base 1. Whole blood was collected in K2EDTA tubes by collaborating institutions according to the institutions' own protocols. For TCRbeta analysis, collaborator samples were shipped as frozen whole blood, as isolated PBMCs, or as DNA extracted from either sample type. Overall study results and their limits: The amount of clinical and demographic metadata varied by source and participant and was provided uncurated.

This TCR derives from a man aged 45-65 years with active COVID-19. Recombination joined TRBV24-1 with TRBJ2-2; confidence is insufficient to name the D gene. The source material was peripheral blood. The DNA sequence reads TGTGCCACCAGCCCCCCCGGCACCGGGGAGCTGTTTTTT. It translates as CATSPPGTGELFF.